This T cell receptor beta chain comes out of a study of identical twins. Study observations and caveats: Insertions ran lower in abundant cord blood beta clonotypes, though not in memory repertoires. Out-of-frame alpha sequences common to twins were enriched for low generation probability.

The germline V and J ends were trimmed by 3 bases and 4 bases, with 11 bases remaining between them. The germline V gene encodes CDR1 SGHDT and CDR2 YYEEEE. The CDR3 has 14 residues. TCRdb re-derived calls from the 5' RACE reads in MiXCR, one entry per CDR3 protein. The sample has 260,000 or so distinct CDR3 sequences, 6% to 8.5% seen once. Healthy Caucasians made up all donors. This clonotype came up a few times. Its antigen is still unknown. This same sample was also taken into another study, of yellow fever vaccine responses in identical twins.

This receptor was taken from a woman aged 18-30 years in good health. The V call is TRBV5-6, the J call TRBJ2-1; D perhaps matches TRBD2 (6 bases). Input material: CD8+ T cells sorted from blood. The DNA of the CDR3 is TGTGCCAGCAGCTGGCCGGGGGTTTACAATGAGCAGTTCTTC. Its protein product is CASSWPGVYNEQFF.